This T cell receptor beta chain was retrieved from a study of T-cell memory formation after mild COVID-19. In this sample, this clonotype turned up a few times. TCRdb re-called the 5' RACE reads through MiXCR, storing one row per CDR3 protein. This table holds around 300,000 distinct CDR3 sequences, approximately 12% found once. The J segment lost 8 bases and the V segment lost 4 bases, leaving 10 bases of the junction unmatched. The CDR3 has 15 residues. Germline V gene sequence: CDR1 LGHDT, CDR2 YNNKEL (reference sequence). Sequences were obtained from PBMCs or a T cell subset sorted from them (not recorded which). The sequence derives from a man aged 18-30 years who had mild COVID-19 (a few samples of this study predate the infection). Cell type and time point are not known. V is TRBV3-1 and J is TRBJ1-1, with 10 bases matching TRBD1. In DNA form, the CDR3 reads TGTGCCAGCAGCCTGTCCGGGACAGGGGCCCTCGAAGCTTTCTTT. This codes for CASSLSGTGALEAFF.